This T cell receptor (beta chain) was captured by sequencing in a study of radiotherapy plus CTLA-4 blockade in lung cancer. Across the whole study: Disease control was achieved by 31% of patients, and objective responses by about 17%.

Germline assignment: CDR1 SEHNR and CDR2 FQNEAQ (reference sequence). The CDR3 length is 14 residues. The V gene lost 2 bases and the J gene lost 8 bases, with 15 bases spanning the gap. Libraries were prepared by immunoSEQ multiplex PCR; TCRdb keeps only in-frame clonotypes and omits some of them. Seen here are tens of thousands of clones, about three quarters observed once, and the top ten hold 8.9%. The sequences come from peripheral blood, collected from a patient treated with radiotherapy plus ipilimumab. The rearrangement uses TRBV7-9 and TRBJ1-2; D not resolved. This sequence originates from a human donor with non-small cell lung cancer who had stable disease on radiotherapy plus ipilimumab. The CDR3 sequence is CASSLRGPGIGYTF. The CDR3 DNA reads TGTGCCAGCAGCTTAAGAGGACCGGGCATCGGCTACACCTTC.